These 9 T cell receptor beta chains originate from one sample sequenced in a study of cytomegalovirus exposure and HLA in healthy donors. PCR primers comprised 60 Vbeta and 13 Jbeta primers. This table comes from immunoSEQ multiplex PCR, and its TCRdb copy is limited to in-frame clones, with some not included. The data hold approximately 150,000 clones, with 87% observed a single time. The sequencing sample was made of PBMCs. These TCRs come from a woman younger than 45 in good health and CMV-seronegative.

The rearrangement joins TRBV7-6 to TRBJ2-7; 15 positions agree with TRBD2. The CDR3 totals 16 residues. V shed 5 bases and J 2 bases; nucleotides not matched to a gene: 4. Germline V gives CDR1 SGHVS, CDR2 FNYEAQ. In DNA, the CDR3 is TGTGCCAGCAGCCGGACTAGCGGGGGGGGTACCTACGAGCAGTACTTC. Translating it yields CASSRTSGGGTYEQYF. Full variable domain (outside the CDR3, taken from reference TRBV7-6 and TRBJ2-7): GAGVSQSPRYKVTKRGQDVALRCDPISGHVSLYWYRQALGQGPEFLTYFNYEAQQDKSGLPNDRFSAERPEGSISTLTIQRTEQRDSAMYRCASSRTSGGGTYEQYFGPGTRLTVT.

This chain uses TRBV27 with TRBJ1-1, with 8 bases matching TRBD1. Germline V gene lookup returns CDR1 MNHEY and CDR2 SMNVEV (reference sequence). This CDR3 has 15 residues. The ends lost 4 bases at V and 0 bases at J; junction bases unmatched: 4. CDR3 amino acids: CASSSQGALNTEAFF. CDR3 nucleotides: TGTGCCAGCAGTTCCCAGGGGGCCCTGAACACTGAAGCTTTCTTT.

The CDR3 region is CASSPTLSGSAGANVLTF. CDR3 nucleotide sequence: TGTGCCAGCTCACCAACCCTTAGCGGGTCTGCTGGGGCCAACGTCCTGACTTTC. This chain links TRBV18 with TRBJ2-6; 7 bases map to TRBD2. Germline V CDR1 and CDR2: KGHSH, LQKENI. This CDR3 contains 18 residues. The V gene end was trimmed by 2 bases and the J gene end by 2 bases; junction bases not matched to a gene: 9.

The V gene is TRBV5-1, the J gene TRBJ1-2, with D maybe TRBD1 (6 bases). The CDR3 extends over 12 amino acids. V gave up 2 bases and J gave up 6 bases, with 8 bases separating them. Germline CDR1 is SGHRS and CDR2 is YFSETQ. CDR3 nucleotides: TGCGCCAGCAGCTTCCCAGGGGATGGCTACACCTTC. The encoded protein is CASSFPGDGYTF.

This chain links TRBV4-3 with TRBJ2-1, with D hard to call. V lost 1 base, J lost 4 bases, and 17 bases lay in between. Germline values: CDR1 LGHNA, CDR2 YSLEER. There are 17 residues in the CDR3. For the CDR3, the DNA is TGCGCCAGCAGCCAAGGCTCGACGACTTTACGTTACAATGAGCAGTTCTTC. This codes for CASSQGSTTLRYNEQFF.

The chain is built from TRBV29-1 and TRBJ1-4; TRBD1 aligns across 8 bases. The ends lost 6 bases at V and 7 bases at J; junction bases unmatched: 7. Germline CDR1 SQVTM, CDR2 ANQGSEA. The CDR3 sequence is 13 residues long. The CDR3 loop reads CSVDRGSGEKLFF. For the CDR3, the DNA is TGCAGCGTCGACAGGGGTTCGGGTGAAAAACTGTTTTTT. The variable domain in full, with the rest retrieved from reference TRBV29-1 and TRBJ1-4, is SAVISQKPSRDICQRGTSLTIQCQVDSQVTMMFWYRQQPGQSLTLIATANQGSEATYESGFVIDKFPISRPNLTFSTLTVSNMSPEDSSIYLCSVDRGSGEKLFFGSGTQLSVL.

This rearrangement joins TRBV27 to TRBJ1-1, with no clear D. Germline CDR1 MNHEY, CDR2 SMNVEV (reference sequence). V lost 5 bases and J lost 3, with 16 bases in between. This CDR3 comprises 15 residues. CDR3 loop: CASSPSGFSDTEAFF. As DNA, the CDR3 is TGTGCCAGCAGTCCATCGGGGTTTTCGGACACTGAAGCTTTCTTT.

The chain combines TRBV4-3 with TRBJ1-4; the D gene is possibly TRBD1 (5 bases). Looked up from germline, CDR1 is LGHNA and CDR2 is YSLEER. The CDR3 sequence is 20 residues long. V was trimmed by 3 bases and J by 2 bases, leaving 25 bases between them. CDR3 region: CASSQEQMTRYRGTNEKLFF. The CDR3 nucleotides are TGCGCCAGCAGCCAGGAACAAATGACAAGATATCGGGGGACTAATGAAAAACTGTTTTTT.

This clone has only one observation. The rearrangement joins TRBV14 to TRBJ1-2; TRBD1 is a possible D gene (5 bases). The CDR3 is made up of 13 amino acids. CDR1 and CDR2 (germline): SGHDN, FVKESK. Trimming removed 0 bases at V and 8 bases at J, with 10 bases between. The CDR3 coding sequence is TGTGCCAGCAGCCAAGATAGGGGATTCGGCTACACCTTC. Protein: CASSQDRGFGYTF. Filled out from reference TRBV14 and TRBJ1-2, the complete variable domain reads EAGVTQFPSHSVIEKGQTVTLRCDPISGHDNLYWYRRVMGKEIKFLLHFVKESKQDESGMPNNRFLAERTGGTYSTLKVQPAELEDSGVYFCASSQDRGFGYTFGSGTRLTVV.